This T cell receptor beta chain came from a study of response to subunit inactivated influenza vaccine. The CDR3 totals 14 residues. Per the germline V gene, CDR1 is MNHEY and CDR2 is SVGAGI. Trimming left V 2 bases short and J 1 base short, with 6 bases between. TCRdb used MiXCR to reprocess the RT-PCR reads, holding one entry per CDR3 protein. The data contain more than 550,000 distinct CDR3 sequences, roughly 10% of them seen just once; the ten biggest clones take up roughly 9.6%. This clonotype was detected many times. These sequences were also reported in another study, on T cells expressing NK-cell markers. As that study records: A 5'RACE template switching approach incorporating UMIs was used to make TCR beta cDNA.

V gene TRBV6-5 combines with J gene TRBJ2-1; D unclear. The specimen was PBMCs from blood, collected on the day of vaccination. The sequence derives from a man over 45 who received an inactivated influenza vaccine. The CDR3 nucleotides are TGTGCCAGCAGTTACGTGGGTTCCTACAATGAGCAGTTCTTC. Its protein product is CASSYVGSYNEQFF.